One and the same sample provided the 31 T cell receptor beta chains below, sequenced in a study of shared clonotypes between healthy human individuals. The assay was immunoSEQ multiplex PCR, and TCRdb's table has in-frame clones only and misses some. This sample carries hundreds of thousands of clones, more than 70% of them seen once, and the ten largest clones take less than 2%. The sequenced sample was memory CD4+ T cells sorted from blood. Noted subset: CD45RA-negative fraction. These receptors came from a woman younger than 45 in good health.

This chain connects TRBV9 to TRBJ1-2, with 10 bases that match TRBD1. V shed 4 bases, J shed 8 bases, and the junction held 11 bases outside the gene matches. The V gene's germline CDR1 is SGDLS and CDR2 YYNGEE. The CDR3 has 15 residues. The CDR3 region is CASSPGGQGLWGYTF. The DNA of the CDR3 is TGTGCCAGCAGCCCGGGGGGACAGGGGTTATGGGGCTACACCTTC.

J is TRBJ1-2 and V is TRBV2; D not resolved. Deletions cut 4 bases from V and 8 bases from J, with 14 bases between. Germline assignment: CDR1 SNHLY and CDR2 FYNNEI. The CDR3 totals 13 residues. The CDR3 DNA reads TGTGCCAGCAGTGGGGAGCGACACCTCGGCTACACCTTC. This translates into CASSGERHLGYTF. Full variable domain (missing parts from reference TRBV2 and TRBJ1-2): EPEVTQTPSHQVTQMGQEVILRCVPISNHLYFYWYRQILGQKVEFLVSFYNNEISEKSEIFDDQFSVERPDGSNFTLKIRSTKLEDSAMYFCASSGERHLGYTFGSGTRLTVV.

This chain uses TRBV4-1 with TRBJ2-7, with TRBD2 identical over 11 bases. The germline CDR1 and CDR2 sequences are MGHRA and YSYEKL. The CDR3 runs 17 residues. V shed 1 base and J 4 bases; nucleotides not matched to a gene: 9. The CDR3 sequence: CASSQAVLAGVPYEQYF. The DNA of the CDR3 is TGCGCCAGCAGCCAAGCCGTACTAGCGGGAGTCCCTTACGAGCAGTACTTC.

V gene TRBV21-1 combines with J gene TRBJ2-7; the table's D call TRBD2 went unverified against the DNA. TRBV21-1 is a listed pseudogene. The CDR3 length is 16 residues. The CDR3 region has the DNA TGTGCCAGCAGCAAAGGGGCGGGACTAGATATCTACGAGCAGTACTTC. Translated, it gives CASSKGAGLDIYEQYF.

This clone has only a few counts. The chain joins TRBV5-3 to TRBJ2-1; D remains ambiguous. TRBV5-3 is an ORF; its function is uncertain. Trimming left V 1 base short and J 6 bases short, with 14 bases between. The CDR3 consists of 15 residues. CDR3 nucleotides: TGTGCCAGAAGCTTGTGTCCGGTTTTGGGCAATGAGCAGTTCTTC. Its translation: CARSLCPVLGNEQFF.

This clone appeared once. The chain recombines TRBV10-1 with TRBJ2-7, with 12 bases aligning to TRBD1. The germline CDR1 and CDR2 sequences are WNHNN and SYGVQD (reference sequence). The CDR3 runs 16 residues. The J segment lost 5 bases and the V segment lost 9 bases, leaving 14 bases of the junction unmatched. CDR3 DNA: TGCGCCAGTTTGATACCGGGACAGGGGGCAAAAGACGAGCAGTACTTC. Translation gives CASLIPGQGAKDEQYF.

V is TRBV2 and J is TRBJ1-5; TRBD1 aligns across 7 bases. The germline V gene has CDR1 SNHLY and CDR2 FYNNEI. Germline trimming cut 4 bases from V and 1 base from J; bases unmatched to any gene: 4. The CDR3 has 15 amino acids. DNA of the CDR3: TGTGCCAGCAGTGGAGAGGGACAGAGCAATCAGCCCCAGCATTTT. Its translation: CASSGEGQSNQPQHF.

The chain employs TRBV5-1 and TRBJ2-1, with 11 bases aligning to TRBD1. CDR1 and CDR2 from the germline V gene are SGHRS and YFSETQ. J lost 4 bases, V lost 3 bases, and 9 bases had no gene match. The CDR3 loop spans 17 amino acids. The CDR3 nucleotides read TGCGCCAGCAGCTCGAAGGGCGGACAGGGGGCTTACAATGAGCAGTTCTTC. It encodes CASSSKGGQGAYNEQFF.

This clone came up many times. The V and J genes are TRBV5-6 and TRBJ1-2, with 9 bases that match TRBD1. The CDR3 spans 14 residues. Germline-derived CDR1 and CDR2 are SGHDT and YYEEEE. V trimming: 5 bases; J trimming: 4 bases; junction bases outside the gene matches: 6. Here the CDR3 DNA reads TGTGCCAGCAGATCTACAGGGGGCCCCTATGGCTACACCTTC. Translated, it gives CASRSTGGPYGYTF.

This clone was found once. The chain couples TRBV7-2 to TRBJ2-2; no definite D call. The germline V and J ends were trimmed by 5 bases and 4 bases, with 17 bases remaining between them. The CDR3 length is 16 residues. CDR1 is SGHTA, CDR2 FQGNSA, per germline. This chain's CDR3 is CASSDPGPWGTGELFF. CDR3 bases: TGTGCCAGCAGCGACCCGGGCCCCTGGGGCACCGGGGAGCTGTTTTTT.

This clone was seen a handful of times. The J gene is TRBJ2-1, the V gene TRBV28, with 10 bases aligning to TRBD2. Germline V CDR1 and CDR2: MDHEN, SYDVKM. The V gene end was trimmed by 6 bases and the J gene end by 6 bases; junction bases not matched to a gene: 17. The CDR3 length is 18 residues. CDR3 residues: CASRKVVHLAGEVNEQFF. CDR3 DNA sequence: TGTGCCAGCAGAAAAGTGGTTCACCTAGCGGGAGAGGTCAATGAGCAGTTCTTC.

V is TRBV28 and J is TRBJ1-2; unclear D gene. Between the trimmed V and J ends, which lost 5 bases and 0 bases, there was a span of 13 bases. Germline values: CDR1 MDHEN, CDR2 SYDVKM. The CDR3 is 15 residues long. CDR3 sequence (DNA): TGTGCCAGCAGTCCCCCCGGCACCGCTAACTATGGCTACACCTTC. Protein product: CASSPPGTANYGYTF.

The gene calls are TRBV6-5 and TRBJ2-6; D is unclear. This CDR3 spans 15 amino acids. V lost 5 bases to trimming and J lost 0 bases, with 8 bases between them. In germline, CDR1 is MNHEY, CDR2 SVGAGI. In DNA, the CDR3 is TGTGCCAGCAGTCGGAAATCCTCTGGGGCCAACGTCCTGACTTTC. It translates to CASSRKSSGANVLTF.

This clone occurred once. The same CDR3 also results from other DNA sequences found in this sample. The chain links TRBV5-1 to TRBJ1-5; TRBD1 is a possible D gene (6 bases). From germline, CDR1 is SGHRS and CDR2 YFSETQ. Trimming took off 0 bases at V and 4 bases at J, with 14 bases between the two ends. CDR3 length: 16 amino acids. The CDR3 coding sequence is TGCGCCAGCAGCTTGGGTACGGGGGGCTCAAATCAGCCCCAGCATTTT. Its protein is CASSLGTGGSNQPQHF.

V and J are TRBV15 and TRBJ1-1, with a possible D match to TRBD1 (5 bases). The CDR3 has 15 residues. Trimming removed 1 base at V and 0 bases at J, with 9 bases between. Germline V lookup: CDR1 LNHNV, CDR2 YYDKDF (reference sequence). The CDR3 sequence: CATSRAGEMNTEAFF. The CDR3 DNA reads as TGTGCCACCAGCAGAGCGGGGGAAATGAACACTGAAGCTTTCTTT.

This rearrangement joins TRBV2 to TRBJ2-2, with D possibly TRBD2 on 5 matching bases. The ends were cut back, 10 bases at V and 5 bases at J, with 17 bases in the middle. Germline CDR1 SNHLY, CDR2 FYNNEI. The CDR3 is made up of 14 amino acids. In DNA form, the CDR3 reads TGTGCCAACAAGGACGGGGAAAGTACCGGGGAGCTGTTTTTT. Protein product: CANKDGESTGELFF.

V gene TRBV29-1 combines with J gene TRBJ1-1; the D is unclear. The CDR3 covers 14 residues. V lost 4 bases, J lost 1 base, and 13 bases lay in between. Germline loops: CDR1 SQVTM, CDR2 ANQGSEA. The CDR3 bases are TGCAGCGTTGCCCCCGAGACATCGAACACTGAAGCTTTCTTT. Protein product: CSVAPETSNTEAFF.

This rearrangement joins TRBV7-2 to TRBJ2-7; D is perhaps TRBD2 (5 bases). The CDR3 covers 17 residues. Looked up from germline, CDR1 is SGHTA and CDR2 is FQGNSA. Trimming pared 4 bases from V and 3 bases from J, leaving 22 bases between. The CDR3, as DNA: TGTGCCAGCAGCTCCCCCGAGTGGTTTAGCGATAACTACGAGCAGTACTTC. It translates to CASSSPEWFSDNYEQYF.

This chain's CDR3 is CASSQGTGTLRETQYF. As DNA, the CDR3 is TGCGCCAGCAGCCAAGGGACAGGGACTTTACGGGAGACCCAGTACTTC. This chain connects TRBV4-1 to TRBJ2-5; the match to TRBD1 covers 8 bases. CDR3 size: 16 residues. V shed 1 base and J 5 bases; nucleotides not matched to a gene: 9. Germline assignment: CDR1 MGHRA and CDR2 YSYEKL.

Here the CDR3 DNA reads TGTGCCAGCAGCCAAAGCAGGAAAAAAATTTACAATGAGCAGTTCTTC. Amino acids: CASSQSRKKIYNEQFF. The rearrangement uses TRBV13 and TRBJ2-1, with D unclear. The V and J ends lost 5 bases and 4 bases respectively, with 18 bases between them. Germline V gives CDR1 PRHDT, CDR2 FYEKMQ (reference sequence). This CDR3 is built from 16 residues.

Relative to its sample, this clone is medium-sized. The CDR3 here is CASREQGDGELFF. CDR3 in DNA: TGTGCCAGCAGAGAACAGGGAGACGGGGAGCTGTTTTTT. The J gene is TRBJ2-2, the V gene TRBV11-2; tentative D call: TRBD1 (6 bases). V lost 6 bases, J lost 7 bases, and 12 bases lay in between. This CDR3 region has 13 residues. Germline CDR1 is SGHAT and CDR2 is FQNNGV.

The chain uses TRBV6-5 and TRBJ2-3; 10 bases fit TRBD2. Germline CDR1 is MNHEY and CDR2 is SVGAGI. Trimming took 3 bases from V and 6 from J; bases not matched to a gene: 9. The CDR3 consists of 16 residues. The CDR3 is CASSYLAGGRGDTQYF. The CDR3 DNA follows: TGTGCCAGCAGTTATTTAGCGGGAGGCCGGGGGGATACGCAGTATTTT.

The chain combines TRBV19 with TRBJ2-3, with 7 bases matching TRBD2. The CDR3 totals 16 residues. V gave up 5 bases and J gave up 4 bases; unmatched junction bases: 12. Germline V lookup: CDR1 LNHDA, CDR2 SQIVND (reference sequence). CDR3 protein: CASSAIWAGVADTQYF. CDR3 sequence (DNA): TGTGCCAGTAGTGCTATATGGGCGGGAGTCGCAGATACGCAGTATTTT. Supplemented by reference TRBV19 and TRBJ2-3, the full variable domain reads DGGITQSPKYLFRKEGQNVTLSCEQNLNHDAMYWYRQDPGQGLRLIYYSQIVNDFQKGDIAEGYSVSREKKESFPLTVTSAQKNPTAFYLCASSAIWAGVADTQYFGPGTRLTVL.

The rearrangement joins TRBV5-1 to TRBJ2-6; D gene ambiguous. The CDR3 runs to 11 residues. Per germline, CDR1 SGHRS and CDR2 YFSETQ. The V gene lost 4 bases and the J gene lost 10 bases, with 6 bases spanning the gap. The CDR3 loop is CASSQPNVLTF. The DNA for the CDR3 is TGCGCCAGCAGCCAGCCGAACGTCCTGACTTTC.

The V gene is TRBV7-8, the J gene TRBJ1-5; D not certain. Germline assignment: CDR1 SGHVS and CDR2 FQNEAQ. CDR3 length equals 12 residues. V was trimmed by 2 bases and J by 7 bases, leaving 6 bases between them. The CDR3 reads CASSLRFQPQHF. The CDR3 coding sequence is TGTGCCAGCAGCTTACGTTTCCAGCCCCAGCATTTT.

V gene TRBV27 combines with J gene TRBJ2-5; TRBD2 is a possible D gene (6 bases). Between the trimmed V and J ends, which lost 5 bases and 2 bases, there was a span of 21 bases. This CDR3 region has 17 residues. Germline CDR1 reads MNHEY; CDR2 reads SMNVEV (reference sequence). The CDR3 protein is CASSPTLALAEQETQYF. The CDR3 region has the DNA TGTGCCAGCAGTCCTACCCTTGCCTTAGCGGAACAAGAGACCCAGTACTTC.

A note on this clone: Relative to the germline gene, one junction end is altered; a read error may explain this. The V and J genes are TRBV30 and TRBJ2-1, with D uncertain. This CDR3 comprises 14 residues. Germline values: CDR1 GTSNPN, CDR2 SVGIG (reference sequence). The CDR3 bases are TGTGCCTTGAGTGGGTCACCCTCCTACAATGAGCAGTTCTTC. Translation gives CALSGSPSYNEQFF.

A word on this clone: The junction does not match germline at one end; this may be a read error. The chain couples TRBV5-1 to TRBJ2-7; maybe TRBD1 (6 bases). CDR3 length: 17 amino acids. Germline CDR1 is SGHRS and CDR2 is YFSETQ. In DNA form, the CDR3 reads TGCGCCAGCAGCTTGACAGGGAGTCCCGCTTACTCCTCCGAGCAGTACTTC. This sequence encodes CASSLTGSPAYSSEQYF.

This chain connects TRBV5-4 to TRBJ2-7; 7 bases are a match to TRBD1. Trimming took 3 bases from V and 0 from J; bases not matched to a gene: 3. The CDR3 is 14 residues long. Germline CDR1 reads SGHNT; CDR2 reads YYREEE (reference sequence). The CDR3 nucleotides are TGTGCCAGCAGCTCCGGGACAGTCTCCTACGAGCAGTACTTC. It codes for CASSSGTVSYEQYF.

CDR3: CASSRRLAGAVDTQYF. The CDR3 coding sequence is TGTGCCAGCTCACGGAGACTAGCGGGAGCTGTAGATACGCAGTATTTT. J is TRBJ2-3 and V is TRBV18, with 12 bases aligning to TRBD2. Germline-derived CDR1 and CDR2 are KGHSH and LQKENI. The J segment lost 5 bases and the V segment lost 4 bases, leaving 7 bases of the junction unmatched. The CDR3 loop spans 16 amino acids.

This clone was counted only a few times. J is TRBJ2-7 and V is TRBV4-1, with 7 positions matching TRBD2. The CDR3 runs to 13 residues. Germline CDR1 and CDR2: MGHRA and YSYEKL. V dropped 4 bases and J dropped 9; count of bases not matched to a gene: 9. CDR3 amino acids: CASSPYGTTAQYF. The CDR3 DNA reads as TGCGCCAGCAGCCCCTATGGGACTACTGCGCAGTACTTC.